This paragraph reports one T cell receptor beta chain. Its target is unknown. V lost 2 bases to trimming and J lost 15 bases, with 23 bases between them. CDR3 length equals 15 residues. Germline V gives CDR1 SGHTA, CDR2 FQGNSA. The use of a sample-barcoded 5' primer and a J-beta primer mix characterized a second PCR of 7 to 11 cycles. Each cDNA molecule received a tag from a template-switch adaptor that had 12 random nucleotides. In TCRdb, the 5' RACE reads were re-called with MiXCR into one record per CDR3 protein. Of about 1.8 million distinct CDR3 sequences in the sample, around 50% were seen once. The extraction recovered at least 5.5 micrograms of total RNA per sample. These data originate in a study of blood T cells in healthy people across ages. General observations from the study: It was the long-lived donors that had more naive CD4+ cells and higher diversity than aged donors. Strong correlation existed between TCR beta diversity and naive T cell percentage.

The sequencing sample was made of blood. The receptor's source is a woman aged 40-49 years in good health. The genes are TRBV7-2 and TRBJ2-1, with D uncertain. In DNA, the CDR3 is TGTGCCAGCAGCTTAAATCCCGGCCACCCAACCCGTCTGTTCTTC. The encoded protein is CASSLNPGHPTRLFF.